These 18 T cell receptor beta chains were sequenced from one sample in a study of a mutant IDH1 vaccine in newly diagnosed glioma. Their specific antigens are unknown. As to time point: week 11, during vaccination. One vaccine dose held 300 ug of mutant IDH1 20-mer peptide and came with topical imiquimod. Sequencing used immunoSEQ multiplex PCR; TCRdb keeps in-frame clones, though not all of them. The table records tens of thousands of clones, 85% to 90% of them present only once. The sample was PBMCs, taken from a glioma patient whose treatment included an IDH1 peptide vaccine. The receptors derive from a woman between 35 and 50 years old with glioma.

DNA for the CDR3: TGTGCCAGCAGGCCTCCTAGCGGGATCAATGAGCAGTTCTTC. Encoded protein: CASRPPSGINEQFF. The chain carries TRBV6-4 and TRBJ2-1; 9 bases are a match to TRBD2. CDR1 MRHNA and CDR2 SNTAGT come from the germline V gene. CDR3 length: 14 amino acids. The ends lost 6 bases at V and 6 bases at J; junction bases unmatched: 6.

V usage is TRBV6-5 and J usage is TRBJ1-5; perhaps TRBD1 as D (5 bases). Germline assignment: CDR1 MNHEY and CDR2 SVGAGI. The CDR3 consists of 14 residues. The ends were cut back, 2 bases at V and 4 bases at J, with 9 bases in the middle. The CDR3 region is CASSYKQANQPQHF. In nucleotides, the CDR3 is TGTGCCAGCAGTTACAAACAGGCTAATCAGCCCCAGCATTTT.

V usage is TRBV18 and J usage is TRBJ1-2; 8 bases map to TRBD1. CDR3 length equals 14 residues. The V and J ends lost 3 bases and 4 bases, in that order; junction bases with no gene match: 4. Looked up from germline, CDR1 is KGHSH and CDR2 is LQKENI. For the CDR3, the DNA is TGTGCCAGCTCACCGACGACAGGGGCCTATGGCTACACCTTC. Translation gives CASSPTTGAYGYTF.

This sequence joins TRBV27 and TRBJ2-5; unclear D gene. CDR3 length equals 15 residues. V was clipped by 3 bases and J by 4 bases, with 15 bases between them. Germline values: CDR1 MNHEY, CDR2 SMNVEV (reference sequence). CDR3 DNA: TGTGCCAGCAGTTTTCATTCGTCCCTTGCAGAGACCCAGTACTTC. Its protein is CASSFHSSLAETQYF.

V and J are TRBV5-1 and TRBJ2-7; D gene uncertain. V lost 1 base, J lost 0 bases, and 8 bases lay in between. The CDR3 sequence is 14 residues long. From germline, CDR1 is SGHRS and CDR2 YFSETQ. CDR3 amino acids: CASSLRPPSYEQYF. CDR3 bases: TGCGCCAGCAGCTTGAGACCCCCCTCCTACGAGCAGTACTTC. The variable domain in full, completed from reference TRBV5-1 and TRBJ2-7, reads KAGVTQTPRYLIKTRGQQVTLSCSPISGHRSVSWYQQTPGQGLQFLFEYFSETQRNKGNFPGRFSGRQFSNSRSEMNVSTLELGDSALYLCASSLRPPSYEQYFGPGTRLTVT.

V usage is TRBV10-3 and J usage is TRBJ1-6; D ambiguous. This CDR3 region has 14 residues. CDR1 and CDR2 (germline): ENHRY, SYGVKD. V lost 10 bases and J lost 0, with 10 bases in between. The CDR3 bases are TGTGCCAGCGCCCAGAGCTCCTATAATTCACCCCTCCACTTT. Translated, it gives CASAQSSYNSPLHF.

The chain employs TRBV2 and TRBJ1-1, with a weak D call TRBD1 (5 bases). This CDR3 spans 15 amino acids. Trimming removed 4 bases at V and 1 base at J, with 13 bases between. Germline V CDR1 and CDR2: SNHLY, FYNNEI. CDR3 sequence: CASSVRGPPNTEAFF. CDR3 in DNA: TGTGCCAGCAGTGTGAGGGGACCCCCGAACACTGAAGCTTTCTTT.

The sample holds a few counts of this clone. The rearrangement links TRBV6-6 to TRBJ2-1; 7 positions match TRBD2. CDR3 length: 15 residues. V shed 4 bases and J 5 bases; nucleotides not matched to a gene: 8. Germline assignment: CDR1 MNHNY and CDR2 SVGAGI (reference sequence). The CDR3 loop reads CASSWGLAANNEQFF. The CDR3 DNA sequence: TGTGCCAGCAGTTGGGGCCTAGCGGCGAACAATGAGCAGTTCTTC.

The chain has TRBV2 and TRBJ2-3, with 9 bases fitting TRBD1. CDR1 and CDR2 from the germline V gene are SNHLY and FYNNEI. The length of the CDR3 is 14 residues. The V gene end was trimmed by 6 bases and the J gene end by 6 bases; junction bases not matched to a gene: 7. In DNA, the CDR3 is TGTGCCAGCAGCCCAGGACAGGGGTTGGATACGCAGTATTTT. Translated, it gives CASSPGQGLDTQYF.

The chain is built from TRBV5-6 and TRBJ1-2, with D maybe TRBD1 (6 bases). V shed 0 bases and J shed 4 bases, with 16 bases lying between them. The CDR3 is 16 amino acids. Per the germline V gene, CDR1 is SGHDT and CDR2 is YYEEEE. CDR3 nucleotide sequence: TGTGCCAGCAGCTTGGTGTCTGAGGACAGCCTCTATGGCTACACCTTC. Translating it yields CASSLVSEDSLYGYTF.

CDR3 sequence reads: CASSLGSTQYF. The CDR3 DNA follows: TGTGCCAGCAGCCTCGGAAGTACGCAGTATTTT. V gene TRBV6-5 combines with J gene TRBJ2-3; D is unresolved. There are 11 residues in the CDR3. V lost 6 bases, J lost 8 bases, and 9 bases lay in between. Germline lookup yields CDR1 MNHEY and CDR2 SVGAGI.

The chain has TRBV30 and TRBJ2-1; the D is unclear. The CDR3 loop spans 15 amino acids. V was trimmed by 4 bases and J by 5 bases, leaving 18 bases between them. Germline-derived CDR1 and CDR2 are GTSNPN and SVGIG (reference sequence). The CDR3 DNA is TGTGCCTGGATCACGCCGAGGTTCTTTCACAATGAGCAGTTCTTC. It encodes CAWITPRFFHNEQFF.

CDR3 nucleotides: TGTGCCAGCAGCTTGACCCGACAGGGGGCAGAAACAGATACGCAGTATTTT. Translation gives CASSLTRQGAETDTQYF. The chain links TRBV5-6 to TRBJ2-3; 10 positions agree with TRBD1. This CDR3 spans 17 amino acids. The germline gives CDR1 SGHDT, CDR2 YYEEEE. Germline trimming cut 1 base from V and 3 bases from J; bases unmatched to any gene: 8.

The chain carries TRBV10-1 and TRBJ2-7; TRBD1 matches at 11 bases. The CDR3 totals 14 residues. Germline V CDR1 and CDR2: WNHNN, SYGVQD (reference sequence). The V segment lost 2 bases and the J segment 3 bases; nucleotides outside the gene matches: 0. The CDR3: CASSEGTGGYEQYF. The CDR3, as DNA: TGCGCCAGCAGTGAGGGGACAGGGGGCTACGAGCAGTACTTC.

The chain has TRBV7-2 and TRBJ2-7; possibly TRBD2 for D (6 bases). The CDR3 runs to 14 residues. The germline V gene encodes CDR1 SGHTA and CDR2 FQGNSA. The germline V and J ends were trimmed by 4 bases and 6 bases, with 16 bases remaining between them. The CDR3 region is CASSWPGRRFEQYF. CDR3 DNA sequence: TGTGCCAGCAGCTGGCCAGGGAGGAGGTTCGAGCAGTACTTC. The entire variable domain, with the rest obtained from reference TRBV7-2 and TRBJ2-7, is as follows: GAGVSQSPSNKVTEKGKDVELRCDPISGHTALYWYRQSLGQGLEFLIYFQGNSAPDKSGLPSDRFSAERTGGSVSTLTIQRTQQEDSAVYLCASSWPGRRFEQYFGPGTRLTVT.

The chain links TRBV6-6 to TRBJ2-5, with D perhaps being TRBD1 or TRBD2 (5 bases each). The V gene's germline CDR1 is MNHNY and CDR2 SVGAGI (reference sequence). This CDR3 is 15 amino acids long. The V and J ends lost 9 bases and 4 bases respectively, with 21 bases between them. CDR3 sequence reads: CASRTQQGVGETQYF. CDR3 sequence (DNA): TGTGCCAGTAGGACTCAGCAGGGAGTGGGAGAGACCCAGTACTTC.

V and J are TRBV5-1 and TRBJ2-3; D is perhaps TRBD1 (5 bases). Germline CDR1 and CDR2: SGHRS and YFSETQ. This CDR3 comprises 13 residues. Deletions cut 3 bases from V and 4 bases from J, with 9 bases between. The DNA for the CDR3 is TGCGCCAGCAGCTGGCCCAGGGCAGATACGCAGTATTTT. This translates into CASSWPRADTQYF.

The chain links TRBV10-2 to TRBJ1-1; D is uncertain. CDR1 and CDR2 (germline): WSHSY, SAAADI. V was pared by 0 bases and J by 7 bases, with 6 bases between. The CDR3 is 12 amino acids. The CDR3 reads CASSESQVEAFF. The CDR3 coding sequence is TGCGCCAGCAGTGAGTCCCAGGTTGAAGCTTTCTTT.